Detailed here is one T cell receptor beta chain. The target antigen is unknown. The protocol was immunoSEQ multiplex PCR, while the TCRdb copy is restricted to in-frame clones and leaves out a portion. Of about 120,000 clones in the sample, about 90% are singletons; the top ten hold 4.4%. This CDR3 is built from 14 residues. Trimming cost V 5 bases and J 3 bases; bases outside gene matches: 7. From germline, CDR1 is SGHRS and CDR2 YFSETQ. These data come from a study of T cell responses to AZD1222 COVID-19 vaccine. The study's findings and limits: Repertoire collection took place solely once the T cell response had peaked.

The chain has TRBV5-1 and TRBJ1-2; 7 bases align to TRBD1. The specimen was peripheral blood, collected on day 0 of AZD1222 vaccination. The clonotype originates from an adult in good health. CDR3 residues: CASRTETGYYGYTF. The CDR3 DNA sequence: TGCGCCAGCAGGACCGAGACAGGGTACTATGGCTACACCTTC.